The source of this TCR beta chain is a study of T cell repertoires in cytomegalovirus infection. Study-wide context: Public TCR beta signatures indicated both CMV infection and matching HLA type.

From the reads, TCRdb called clonotypes with MiXCR, one entry per CDR3 protein. The top ten clones hold about 2.8% of a sample with hundreds of thousands of distinct CDR3 sequences, approximately 34% of them seen once. Between the trimmed V and J ends, which lost 0 bases and 4 bases, there was a span of 13 bases. Germline V gene data show CDR1 as DFQATT and CDR2 as SNEGSKA (reference sequence). CDR3 length equals 15 residues. This clonotype has a handful of counts. Its cognate antigen is unknown. Study-wide findings and caveats: It was HLA-C-restricted CMV-specific TCR beta clonotypes that dominated the response ex vivo.

J is TRBJ2-1 and V is TRBV20-1; the D gene is possibly TRBD2 (5 bases). The sample taken for sequencing was PBMCs. The clonotype comes from a human donor in good health (CMV status not recorded). Some clones in this sample may be carry-over from other donors' samples. DNA of the CDR3: TGCAGTGCTAGAGATCAGATCGAGGGATACAATGAGCAGTTCTTC. This gives the protein CSARDQIEGYNEQFF.